These 8 T cell receptor beta chains were all obtained from the same sample, sequenced in a study of breast tumors, draining lymph nodes, adjacent tissues. MiXCR, run by TCRdb on the multiplex PCR reads, gives a single entry per CDR3 protein. The profile covers about 170,000 distinct CDR3 sequences, with 25% to 40% appearing a single time and 3% to 4.5% taken by the ten largest. The lymph nodes were axillary draining lymph nodes from breast cancer patients. The sample taken for sequencing was axillary lymph node tissue. The receptors stem from a female donor with breast cancer. Some clones in this sample may be carry-over from other donors' samples.

The table lists this clonotype with many counts. The V and J genes are TRBV11-2 and TRBJ2-5; no clear D gene. The CDR3 runs 15 residues. Germline assignment: CDR1 SGHAT and CDR2 FQNNGV. Trimming removed 3 bases at V and 0 bases at J, with 11 bases between. CDR3 amino acids: CASSLALVYQETQYF. The CDR3 DNA reads as TGTGCCAGCAGCTTGGCCTTGGTGTACCAAGAGACCCAGTACTTC.

This clonotype has just one count. This clone may be a read error of a much larger clone one base away. The CDR3 loop is CASGYSPRGRGETQYF. For the CDR3, the DNA is TGTGCCAGCGGTTACTCGCCCCGGGGGCGAGGGGAGACCCAGTACTTC. This chain links TRBV6-5 with TRBJ2-5; perhaps D is TRBD1 or TRBD2 (6 bases each). The CDR3 runs 16 residues. Germline V gene sequence: CDR1 MNHEY, CDR2 SVGAGI.

This clonotype has ten or more counts. V is TRBV27 and J is TRBJ2-5, with D perhaps being TRBD1 or TRBD2 (5 bases each). Germline-derived CDR1 and CDR2 are MNHEY and SMNVEV (reference sequence). The length of the CDR3 is 15 residues. V lost 6 bases, J lost 4 bases, and 18 bases lay in between. The CDR3 is CASRRREGPRETQYF. The CDR3 region has the DNA TGTGCCAGCAGACGTAGAGAGGGGCCACGAGAGACCCAGTACTTC.

This clonotype was found many times. An end of the junction differs from the germline gene, which may be a read error. The chain carries TRBV2 and TRBJ2-7; D gene uncertain. The CDR3 length is 12 residues. CDR1 is SNHLY and CDR2 is FYNNEI in the germline V gene. The CDR3 spells CASREARFEQYF. As DNA, the CDR3 is TGTGCCAGCAGGGAAGCCCGTTTCGAGCAGTACTTC.

The V and J genes are TRBV6-6 and TRBJ1-4; perhaps TRBD1 as D (5 bases). CDR3 length: 11 residues. CDR1 is MNHNY and CDR2 is SVGAGI in the germline V gene (reference sequence). V lost 7 bases and J lost 12, with 12 bases in between. CDR3 region: CASTLTGELFF. The DNA of the CDR3 is TGTGCCAGCACTCTCACGGGGGAACTGTTTTTT.

Ten or more counts support this clonotype. V is TRBV4-1 and J is TRBJ2-3; 9 bases are shared with TRBD2. The trim removed 0 bases at V and 9 bases at J, leaving 10 bases unmatched. The CDR3 contains 16 residues. Per germline, CDR1 MGHRA and CDR2 YSYEKL. In DNA form, the CDR3 reads TGCGCCAGCAGCCAAGACCGGGCGGGGGGGCATCGGACGCAGTATTTT. Protein: CASSQDRAGGHRTQYF.

Worth noting for this clonotype: A much larger clone differs from this one at a single base, so this may be a read error. The chain combines TRBV11-2 with TRBJ2-5, with TRBD1 matching over 12 bases. Per the germline V gene, CDR1 is SGHAT and CDR2 is FQNNGV. The CDR3 consists of 16 residues. Trimming at V came to 5 bases and at J to 6 bases, leaving 10 bases not matched to a gene. CDR3 sequence (DNA): TGTGCCAGCAGCGCACAGGGACAGGGGGCAGGAAAGACCCAGTACTTC. Translated: CASSAQGQGAGKTQYF.

This clonotype was seen repeatedly, ten times or more. J is TRBJ2-7 and V is TRBV29-1; D not resolved. From germline, CDR1 is SQVTM and CDR2 ANQGSEA. V lost 6 bases and J 3 bases, leaving 3 bases between the germline ends. The CDR3 runs to 9 residues. This CDR3 reads CSVVYEQYF. DNA for the CDR3: TGCAGCGTCGTCTACGAGCAGTACTTC.